This entry concerns a single TCR beta chain. This CDR3 has 13 amino acids. CDR1 is SQVTM and CDR2 is ANQGSEA in the germline V gene. The V segment lost 6 bases and the J segment 6 bases; nucleotides outside the gene matches: 7. TCRdb keeps only in-frame clones here, not all; method: immunoSEQ multiplex PCR. There are approximately 41,000 clones in the sample; roughly 90% occur only once, and roughly 2.7% lies in the top ten. This sample is drawn from a study of T cells in localized non-small cell lung cancer. The source is a female donor over 55 with stage I squamous cell lung carcinoma. This chain links TRBV29-1 with TRBJ2-3, with 9 bases that match TRBD1. The sequencing here drew on peripheral blood, taken before any cancer treatment. The CDR3 here is CSVEGQGRDTQYF. The CDR3 DNA reads as TGCAGCGTAGAGGGACAGGGAAGGGATACGCAGTATTTT.